The source of this TCR beta chain is a study of molecular identifiers for immune sequencing clone quantification. This CDR3 spans 14 amino acids. The germline V gene encodes CDR1 WNHNN and CDR2 SYGVQD (reference sequence). V lost 2 bases and J lost 6, with 14 bases in between. A single record per CDR3 protein comes from TCRdb applying MiXCR to the PCR reads. Of some 70,000 distinct CDR3 sequences listed, less than 20% are singletons. The sequence came from a human donor in good health. Some libraries in this study had Jurkat cell RNA spiked in. Sequenced input: naive CD8+ T cells from blood, with Jurkat cell RNA spiked in. Subset denoted: FACS-sorted CD8+CD4-CCR7+CD45RA+ naive T cells. The rearrangement uses TRBV10-1 and TRBJ2-7; D is unresolved. The DNA of the CDR3 is TGCGCCAGCAGTGAGGGCTCCGGGTTCGTCGAGCAGTACTTC. Translation: CASSEGSGFVEQYF.